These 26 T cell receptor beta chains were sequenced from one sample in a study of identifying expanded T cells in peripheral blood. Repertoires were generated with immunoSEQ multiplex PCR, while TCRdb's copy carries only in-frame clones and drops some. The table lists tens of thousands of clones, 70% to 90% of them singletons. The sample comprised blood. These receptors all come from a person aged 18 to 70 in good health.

This CDR3 reads CASQGTLEAFF. Here the CDR3 DNA reads TGTGCCAGCCAGGGGACCCTTGAAGCTTTCTTT. This chain links TRBV6-6 with TRBJ1-1, with D maybe TRBD1 (6 bases). This CDR3 has 11 residues. Deletions cut 8 bases from V and 7 bases from J, with 11 bases between. Per the germline V gene, CDR1 is MNHNY and CDR2 is SVGAGI (reference sequence).

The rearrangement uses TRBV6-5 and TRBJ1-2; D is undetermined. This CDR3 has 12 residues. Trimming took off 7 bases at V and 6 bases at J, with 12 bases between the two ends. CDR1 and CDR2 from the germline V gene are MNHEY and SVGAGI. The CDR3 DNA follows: TGTGCCAGCACCCGGGTCGGGAATGGCTACACCTTC. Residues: CASTRVGNGYTF.

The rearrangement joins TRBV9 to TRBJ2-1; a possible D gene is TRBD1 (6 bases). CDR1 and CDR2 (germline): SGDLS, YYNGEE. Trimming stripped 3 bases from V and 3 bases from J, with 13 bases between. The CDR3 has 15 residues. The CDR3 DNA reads TGTGCCAGCAGCGCGGACAGTGGAAACTACAATGAGCAGTTCTTC. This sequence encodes CASSADSGNYNEQFF.

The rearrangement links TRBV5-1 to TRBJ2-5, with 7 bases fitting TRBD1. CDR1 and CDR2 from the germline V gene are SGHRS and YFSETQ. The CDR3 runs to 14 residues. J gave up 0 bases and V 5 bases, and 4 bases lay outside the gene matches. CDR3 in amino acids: CASRPGQNQETQYF. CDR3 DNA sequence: TGCGCCAGCAGACCGGGACAGAACCAAGAGACCCAGTACTTC. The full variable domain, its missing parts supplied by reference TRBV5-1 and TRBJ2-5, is KAGVTQTPRYLIKTRGQQVTLSCSPISGHRSVSWYQQTPGQGLQFLFEYFSETQRNKGNFPGRFSGRQFSNSRSEMNVSTLELGDSALYLCASRPGQNQETQYFGPGTRLLVL.

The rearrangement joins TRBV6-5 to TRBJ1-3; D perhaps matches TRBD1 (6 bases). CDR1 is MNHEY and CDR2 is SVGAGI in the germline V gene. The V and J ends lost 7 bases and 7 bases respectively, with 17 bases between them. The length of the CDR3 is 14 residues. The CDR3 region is CASKDRGIFNTIYF. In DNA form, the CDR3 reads TGTGCCAGCAAAGATAGGGGGATTTTTAACACCATATATTTT.

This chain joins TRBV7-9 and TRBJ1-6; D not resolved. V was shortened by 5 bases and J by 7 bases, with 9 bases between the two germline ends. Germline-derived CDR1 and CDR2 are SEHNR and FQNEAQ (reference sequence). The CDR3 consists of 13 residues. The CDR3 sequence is CASSHPQNSPLHF. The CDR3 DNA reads TGTGCCAGCAGCCATCCCCAGAATTCACCCCTCCACTTT.

This chain's CDR3 is CASSSFSGGSLPYEQYF. For the CDR3, the DNA is TGTGCCAGCAGCTCTTTTTCGGGGGGGAGTCTGCCCTACGAGCAGTACTTC. This chain connects TRBV7-9 to TRBJ2-7, with TRBD2 matching over 8 bases. Per the germline V gene, CDR1 is SEHNR and CDR2 is FQNEAQ (reference sequence). This CDR3 comprises 17 residues. The trim removed 4 bases at V and 2 bases at J, leaving 13 bases unmatched.

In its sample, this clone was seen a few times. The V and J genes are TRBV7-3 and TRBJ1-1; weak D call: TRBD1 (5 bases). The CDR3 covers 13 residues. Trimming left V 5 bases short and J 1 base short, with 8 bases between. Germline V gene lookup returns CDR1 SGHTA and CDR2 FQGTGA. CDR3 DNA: TGTGCCAGCAGCCGACAGAGGAACACTGAAGCTTTCTTT. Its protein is CASSRQRNTEAFF.

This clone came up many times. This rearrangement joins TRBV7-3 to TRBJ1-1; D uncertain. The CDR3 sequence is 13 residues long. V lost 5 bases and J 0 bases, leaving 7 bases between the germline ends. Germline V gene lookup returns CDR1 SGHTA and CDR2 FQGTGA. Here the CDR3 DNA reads TGTGCCAGCAGCCAAGAGATGAACACTGAAGCTTTCTTT. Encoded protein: CASSQEMNTEAFF.

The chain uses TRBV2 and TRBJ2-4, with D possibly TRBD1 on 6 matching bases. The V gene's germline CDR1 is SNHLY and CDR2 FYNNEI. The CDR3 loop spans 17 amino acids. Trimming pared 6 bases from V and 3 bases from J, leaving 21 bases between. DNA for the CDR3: TGTGCCAGCAGGCATCAGGGGACAACGGCACACAAAAACATTCAGTACTTC. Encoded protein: CASRHQGTTAHKNIQYF.

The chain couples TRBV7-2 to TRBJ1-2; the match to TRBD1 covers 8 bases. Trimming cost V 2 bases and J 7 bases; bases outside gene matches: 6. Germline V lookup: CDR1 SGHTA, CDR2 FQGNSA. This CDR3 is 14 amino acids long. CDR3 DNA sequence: TGTGCCAGCAGCTTAACAAGGACAGGGCGTGGCTACACCTTC. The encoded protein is CASSLTRTGRGYTF. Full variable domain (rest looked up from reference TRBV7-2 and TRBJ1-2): GAGVSQSPSNKVTEKGKDVELRCDPISGHTALYWYRQSLGQGLEFLIYFQGNSAPDKSGLPSDRFSAERTGGSVSTLTIQRTQQEDSAVYLCASSLTRTGRGYTFGSGTRLTVV.

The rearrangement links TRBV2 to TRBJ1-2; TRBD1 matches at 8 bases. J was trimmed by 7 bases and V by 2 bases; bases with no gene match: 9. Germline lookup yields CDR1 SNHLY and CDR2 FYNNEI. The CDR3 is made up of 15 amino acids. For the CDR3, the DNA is TGTGCCAGCAGTGAAATTAGGCAGGGGGCGCCTGGCTACACCTTC. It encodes CASSEIRQGAPGYTF.

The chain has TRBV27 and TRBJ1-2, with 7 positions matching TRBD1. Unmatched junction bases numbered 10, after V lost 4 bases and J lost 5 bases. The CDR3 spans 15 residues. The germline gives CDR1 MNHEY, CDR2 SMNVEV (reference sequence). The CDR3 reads CASSSPGTDIYGYTF. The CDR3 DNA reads TGTGCCAGCAGTTCCCCCGGGACAGATATTTATGGCTACACCTTC.

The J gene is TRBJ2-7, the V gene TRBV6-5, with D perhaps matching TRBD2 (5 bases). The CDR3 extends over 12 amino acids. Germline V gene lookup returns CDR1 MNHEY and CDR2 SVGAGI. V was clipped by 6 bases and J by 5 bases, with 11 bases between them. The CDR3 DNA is TGTGCCAGCAGCCCGAGGGTGAACGAGCAGTACTTC. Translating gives CASSPRVNEQYF.

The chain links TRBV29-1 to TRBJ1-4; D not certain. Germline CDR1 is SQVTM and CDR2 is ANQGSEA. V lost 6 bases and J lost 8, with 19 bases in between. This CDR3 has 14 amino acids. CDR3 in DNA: TGCAGCGTCCTACAGATGACACGTCAGGAAAAACTGTTTTTT. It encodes CSVLQMTRQEKLFF.

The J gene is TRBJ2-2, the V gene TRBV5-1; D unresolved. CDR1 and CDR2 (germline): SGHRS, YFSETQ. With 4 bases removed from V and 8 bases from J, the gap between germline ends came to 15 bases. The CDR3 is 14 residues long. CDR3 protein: CASSPENVGGELFF. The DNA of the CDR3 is TGCGCCAGCAGCCCGGAAAACGTTGGGGGGGAGCTGTTTTTT.

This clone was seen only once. In nucleotides, the CDR3 is TGTGCCAGCAGCTTAGAGCTCCAAATGACCGGGGAGCTGTTTTTT. This sequence encodes CASSLELQMTGELFF. J is TRBJ2-2 and V is TRBV7-9; D gene ambiguous. The CDR3 totals 15 residues. With 1 base removed from V and 5 bases from J, the gap between germline ends came to 11 bases. The germline gives CDR1 SEHNR, CDR2 FQNEAQ (reference sequence).

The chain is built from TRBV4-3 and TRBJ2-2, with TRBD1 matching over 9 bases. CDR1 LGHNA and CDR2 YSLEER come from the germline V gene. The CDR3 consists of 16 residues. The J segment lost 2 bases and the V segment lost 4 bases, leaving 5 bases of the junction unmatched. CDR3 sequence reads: CASSRGQGLNTGELFF. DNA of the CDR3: TGCGCCAGCAGCCGCGGACAGGGGTTAAACACCGGGGAGCTGTTTTTT.

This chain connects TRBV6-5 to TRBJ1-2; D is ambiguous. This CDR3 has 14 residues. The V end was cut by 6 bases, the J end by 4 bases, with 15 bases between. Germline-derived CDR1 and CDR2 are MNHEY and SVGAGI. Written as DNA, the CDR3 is TGTGCCAGCAGAAACCCGACGGCTAGCTATGGCTACACCTTC. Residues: CASRNPTASYGYTF.

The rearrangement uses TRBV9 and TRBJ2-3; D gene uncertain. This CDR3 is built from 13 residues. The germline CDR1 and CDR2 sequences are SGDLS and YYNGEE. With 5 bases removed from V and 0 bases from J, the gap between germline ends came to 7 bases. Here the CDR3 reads CASSPSSTDTQYF. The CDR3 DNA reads TGTGCCAGCAGTCCCAGTAGCACAGATACGCAGTATTTT.

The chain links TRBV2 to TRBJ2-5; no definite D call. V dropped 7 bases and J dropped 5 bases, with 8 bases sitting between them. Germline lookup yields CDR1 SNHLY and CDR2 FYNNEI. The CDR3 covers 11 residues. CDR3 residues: CASIGWETQYF. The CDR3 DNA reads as TGTGCCAGCATAGGGTGGGAGACCCAGTACTTC. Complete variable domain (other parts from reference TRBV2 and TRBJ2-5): EPEVTQTPSHQVTQMGQEVILRCVPISNHLYFYWYRQILGQKVEFLVSFYNNEISEKSEIFDDQFSVERPDGSNFTLKIRSTKLEDSAMYFCASIGWETQYFGPGTRLLVL.

CDR3: CASSLGRLSYEQYF. For the CDR3, the DNA is TGTGCCAGTTCCTTGGGACGTCTATCCTACGAGCAGTACTTC. The chain recombines TRBV19 with TRBJ2-7, with D possibly called TRBD1 or TRBD2 (5 bases each). Trimming took off 8 bases at V and 1 base at J, with 15 bases between the two ends. Per the germline V gene, CDR1 is LNHDA and CDR2 is SQIVND (reference sequence). The CDR3 length is 14 residues.

In DNA form, the CDR3 reads TGTGCCAGCAGTGAAAATCGTGGCAGGGATACGCAGTATTTT. Translated: CASSENRGRDTQYF. V gene TRBV6-1 combines with J gene TRBJ2-3; D ambiguous. Per the germline V gene, CDR1 is MNHNS and CDR2 is SASEGT. The V end was cut by 2 bases, the J end by 6 bases, with 12 bases between. CDR3 length: 14 residues.

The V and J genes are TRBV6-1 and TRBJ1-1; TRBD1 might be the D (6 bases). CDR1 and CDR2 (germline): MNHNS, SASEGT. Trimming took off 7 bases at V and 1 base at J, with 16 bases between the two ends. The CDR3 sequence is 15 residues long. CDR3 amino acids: CASTLGGSGNTEAFF. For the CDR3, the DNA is TGTGCCAGCACCTTAGGGGGTTCGGGGAACACTGAAGCTTTCTTT.

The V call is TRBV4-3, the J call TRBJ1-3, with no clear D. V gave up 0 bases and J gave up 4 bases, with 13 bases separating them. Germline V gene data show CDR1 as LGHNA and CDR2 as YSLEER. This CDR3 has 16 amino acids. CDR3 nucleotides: TGCGCCAGCAGCCAAGATCGATTTGATTTCGGAAACACCATATATTTT. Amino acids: CASSQDRFDFGNTIYF.

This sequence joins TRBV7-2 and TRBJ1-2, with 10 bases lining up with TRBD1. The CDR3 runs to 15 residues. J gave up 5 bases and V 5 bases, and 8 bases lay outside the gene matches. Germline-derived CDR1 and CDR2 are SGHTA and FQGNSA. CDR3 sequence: CASSITGTGEYGYTF. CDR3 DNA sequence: TGTGCCAGCAGCATCACCGGGACAGGGGAATATGGCTACACCTTC.